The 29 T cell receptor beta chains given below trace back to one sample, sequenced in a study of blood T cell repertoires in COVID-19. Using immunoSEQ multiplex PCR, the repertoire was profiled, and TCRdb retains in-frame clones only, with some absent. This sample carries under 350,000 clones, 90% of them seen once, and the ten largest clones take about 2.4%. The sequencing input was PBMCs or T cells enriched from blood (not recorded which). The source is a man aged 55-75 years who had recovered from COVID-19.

In DNA form, the CDR3 reads TGTGCCAGTAGTCGACAGGTTAACTTTGAAGCTTTCTTT. Residues: CASSRQVNFEAFF. The rearrangement joins TRBV19 to TRBJ1-1, with a tentative D call TRBD1 (6 bases). The CDR3 is 13 amino acids. Per germline, CDR1 LNHDA and CDR2 SQIVND (reference sequence). The germline V and J ends were trimmed by 5 bases and 7 bases, with 14 bases remaining between them. The complete variable domain, with remaining parts taken from reference TRBV19 and TRBJ1-1, reads DGGITQSPKYLFRKEGQNVTLSCEQNLNHDAMYWYRQDPGQGLRLIYYSQIVNDFQKGDIAEGYSVSREKKESFPLTVTSAQKNPTAFYLCASSRQVNFEAFFGQGTRLTVV.

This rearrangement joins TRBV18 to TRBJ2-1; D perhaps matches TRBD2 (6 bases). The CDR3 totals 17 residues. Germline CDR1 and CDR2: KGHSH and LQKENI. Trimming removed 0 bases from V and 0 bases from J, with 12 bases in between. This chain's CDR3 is CASSPPSAGSSYNEQFF. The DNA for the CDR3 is TGTGCCAGCTCACCACCGAGTGCGGGGAGCTCCTACAATGAGCAGTTCTTC.

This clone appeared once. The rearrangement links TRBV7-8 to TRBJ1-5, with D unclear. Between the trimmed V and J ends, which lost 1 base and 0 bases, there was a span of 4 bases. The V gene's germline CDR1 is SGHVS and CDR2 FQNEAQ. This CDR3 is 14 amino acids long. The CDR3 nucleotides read TGTGCCAGCAGCTTAGTTAATAGCAATCAGCCCCAGCATTTT. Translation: CASSLVNSNQPQHF.

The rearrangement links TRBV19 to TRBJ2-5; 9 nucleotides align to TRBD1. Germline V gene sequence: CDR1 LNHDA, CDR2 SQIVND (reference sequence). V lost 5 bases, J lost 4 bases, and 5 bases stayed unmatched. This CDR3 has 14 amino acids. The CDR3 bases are TGTGCCAGTAGTCAACAGGGGGCAAGAGAGACCCAGTACTTC. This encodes CASSQQGARETQYF.

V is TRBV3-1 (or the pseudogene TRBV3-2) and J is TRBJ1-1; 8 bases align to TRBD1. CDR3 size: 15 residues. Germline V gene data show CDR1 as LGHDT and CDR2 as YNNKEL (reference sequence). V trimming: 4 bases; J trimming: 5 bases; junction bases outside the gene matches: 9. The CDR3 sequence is CASSPRTGRGTEAFF. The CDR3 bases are TGTGCCAGCAGCCCGCGGACAGGGCGAGGTACTGAAGCTTTCTTT.

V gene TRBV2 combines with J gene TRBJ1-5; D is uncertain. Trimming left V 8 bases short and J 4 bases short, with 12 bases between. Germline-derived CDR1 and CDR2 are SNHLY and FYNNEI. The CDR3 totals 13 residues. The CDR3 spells CASVRQDNQPQHF. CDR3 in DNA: TGTGCCAGCGTCCGGCAGGATAATCAGCCCCAGCATTTT.

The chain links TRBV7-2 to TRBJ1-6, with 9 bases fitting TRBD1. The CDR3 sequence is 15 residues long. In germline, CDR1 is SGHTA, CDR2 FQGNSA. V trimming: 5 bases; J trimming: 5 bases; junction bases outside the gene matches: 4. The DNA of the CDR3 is TGTGCCAGCAGCAACCGGGACAGGGATAATTCACCCCTCCACTTT. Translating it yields CASSNRDRDNSPLHF.

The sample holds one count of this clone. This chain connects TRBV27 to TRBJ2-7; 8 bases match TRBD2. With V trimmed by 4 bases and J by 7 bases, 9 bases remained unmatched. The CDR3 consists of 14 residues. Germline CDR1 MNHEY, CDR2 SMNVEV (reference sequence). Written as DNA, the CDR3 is TGTGCCAGCAGTTCCGGGGGGGCCGTGAGGGAGCAGTACTTC. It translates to CASSSGGAVREQYF.

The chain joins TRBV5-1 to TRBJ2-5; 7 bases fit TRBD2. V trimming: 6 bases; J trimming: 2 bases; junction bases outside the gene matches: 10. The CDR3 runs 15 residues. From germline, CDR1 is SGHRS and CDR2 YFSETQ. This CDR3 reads CASTPVVREQETQYF. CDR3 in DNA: TGCGCCAGCACCCCCGTTGTGCGGGAGCAAGAGACCCAGTACTTC.

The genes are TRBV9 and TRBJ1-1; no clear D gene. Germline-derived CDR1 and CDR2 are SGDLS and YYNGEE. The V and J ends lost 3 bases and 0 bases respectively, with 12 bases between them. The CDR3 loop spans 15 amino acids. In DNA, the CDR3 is TGTGCCAGCAGCGACCGACCCGGGGTGAACACTGAAGCTTTCTTT. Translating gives CASSDRPGVNTEAFF.

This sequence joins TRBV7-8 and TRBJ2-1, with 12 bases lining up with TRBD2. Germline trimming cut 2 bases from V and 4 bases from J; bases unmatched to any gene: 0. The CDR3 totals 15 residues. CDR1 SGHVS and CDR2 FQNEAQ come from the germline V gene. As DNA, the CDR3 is TGTGCCAGCAGCTTACTAGCGGGGGGGTACAATGAGCAGTTCTTC. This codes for CASSLLAGGYNEQFF.

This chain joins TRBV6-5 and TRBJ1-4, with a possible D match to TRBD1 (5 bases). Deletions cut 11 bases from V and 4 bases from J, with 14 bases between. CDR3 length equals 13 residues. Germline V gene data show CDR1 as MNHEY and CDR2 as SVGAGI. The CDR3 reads CASRGGDNEKLFF. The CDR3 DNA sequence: TGTGCCTCCCGCGGGGGGGATAATGAAAAACTGTTTTTT.

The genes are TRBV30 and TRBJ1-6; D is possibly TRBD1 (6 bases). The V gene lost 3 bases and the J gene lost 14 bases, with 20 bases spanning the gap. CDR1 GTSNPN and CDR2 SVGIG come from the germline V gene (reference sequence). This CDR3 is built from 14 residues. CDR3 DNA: TGTGCCTGGAGAACAATCAGGGGCTTCGGGTCCCTCCACTTT. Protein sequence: CAWRTIRGFGSLHF.

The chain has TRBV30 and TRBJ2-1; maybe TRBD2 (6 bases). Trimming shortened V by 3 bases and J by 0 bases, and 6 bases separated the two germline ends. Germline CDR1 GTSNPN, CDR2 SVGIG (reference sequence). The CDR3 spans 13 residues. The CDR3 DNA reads TGTGCCTGGAGCGGGAGCTCCTACAATGAGCAGTTCTTC. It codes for CAWSGSSYNEQFF.

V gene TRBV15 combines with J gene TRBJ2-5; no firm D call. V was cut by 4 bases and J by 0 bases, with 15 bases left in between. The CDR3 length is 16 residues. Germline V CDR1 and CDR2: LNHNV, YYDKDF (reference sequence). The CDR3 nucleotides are TGTGCCACCAGCACCCGGAGCGCCAATTACCAAGAGACCCAGTACTTC. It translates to CATSTRSANYQETQYF.

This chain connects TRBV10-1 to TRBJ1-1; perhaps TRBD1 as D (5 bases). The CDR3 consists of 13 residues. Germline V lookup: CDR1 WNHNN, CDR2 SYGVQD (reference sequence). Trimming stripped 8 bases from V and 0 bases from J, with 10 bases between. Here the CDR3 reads CASSQGLNTEAFF. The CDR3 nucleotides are TGCGCCAGCTCTCAGGGCCTGAACACTGAAGCTTTCTTT.

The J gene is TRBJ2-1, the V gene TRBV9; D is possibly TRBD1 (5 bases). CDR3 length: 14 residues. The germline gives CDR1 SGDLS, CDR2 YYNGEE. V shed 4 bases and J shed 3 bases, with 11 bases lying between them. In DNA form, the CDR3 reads TGTGCCAGCAGCTTAGGGGCCATCTACAATGAGCAGTTCTTC. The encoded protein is CASSLGAIYNEQFF.

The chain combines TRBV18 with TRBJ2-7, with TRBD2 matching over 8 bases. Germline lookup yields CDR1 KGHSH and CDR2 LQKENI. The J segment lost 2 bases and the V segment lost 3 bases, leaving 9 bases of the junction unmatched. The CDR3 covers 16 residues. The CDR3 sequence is CASSPNRRGATYEQYF. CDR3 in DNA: TGTGCCAGCTCACCTAATCGGCGGGGGGCAACCTACGAGCAGTACTTC.

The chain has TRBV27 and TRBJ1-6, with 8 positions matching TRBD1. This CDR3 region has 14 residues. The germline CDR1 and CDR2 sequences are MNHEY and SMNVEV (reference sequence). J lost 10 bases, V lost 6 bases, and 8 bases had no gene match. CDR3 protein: CASSTDRVGSPLHF. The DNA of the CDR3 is TGTGCCAGCAGCACGGACAGGGTTGGGTCACCCCTCCACTTT.

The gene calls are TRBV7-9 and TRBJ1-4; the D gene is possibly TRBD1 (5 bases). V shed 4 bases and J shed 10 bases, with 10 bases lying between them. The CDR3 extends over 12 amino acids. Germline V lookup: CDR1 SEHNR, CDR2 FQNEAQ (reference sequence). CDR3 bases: TGTGCCAGCAGCTCTAACAGGAGAAAACTGTTTTTT. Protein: CASSSNRRKLFF.

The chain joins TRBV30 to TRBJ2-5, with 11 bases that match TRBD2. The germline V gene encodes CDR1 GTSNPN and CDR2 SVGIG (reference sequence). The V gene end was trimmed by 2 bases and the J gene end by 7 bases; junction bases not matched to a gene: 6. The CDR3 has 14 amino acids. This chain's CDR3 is CAWSLGLAGGTQYF. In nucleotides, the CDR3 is TGTGCCTGGAGTCTCGGACTAGCGGGCGGGACCCAGTACTTC.

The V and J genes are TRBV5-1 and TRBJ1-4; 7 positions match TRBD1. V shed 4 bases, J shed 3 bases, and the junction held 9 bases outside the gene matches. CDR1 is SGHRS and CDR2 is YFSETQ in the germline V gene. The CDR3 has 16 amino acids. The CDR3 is CASSRTETGSNEKLFF. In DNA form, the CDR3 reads TGCGCCAGCAGCCGAACCGAGACAGGGTCTAATGAAAAACTGTTTTTT. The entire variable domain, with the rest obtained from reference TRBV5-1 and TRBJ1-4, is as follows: KAGVTQTPRYLIKTRGQQVTLSCSPISGHRSVSWYQQTPGQGLQFLFEYFSETQRNKGNFPGRFSGRQFSNSRSEMNVSTLELGDSALYLCASSRTETGSNEKLFFGSGTQLSVL.

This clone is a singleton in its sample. The DNA of the CDR3 is TGCAGTGCTAGTCCCGGGACAGGGGTGGGCTATGGCTACACCTTC. As protein: CSASPGTGVGYGYTF. The chain employs TRBV20-1 and TRBJ1-2, with 10 bases aligning to TRBD1. Germline trimming cut 3 bases from V and 4 bases from J; bases unmatched to any gene: 8. Germline-derived CDR1 and CDR2 are DFQATT and SNEGSKA (reference sequence). CDR3 length: 15 residues.

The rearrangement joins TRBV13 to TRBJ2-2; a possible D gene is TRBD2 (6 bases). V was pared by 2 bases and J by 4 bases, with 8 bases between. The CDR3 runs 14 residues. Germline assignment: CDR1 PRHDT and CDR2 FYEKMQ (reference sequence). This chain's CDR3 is CASSLQTSTGELFF. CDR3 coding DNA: TGTGCCAGCAGCTTACAGACTAGCACCGGGGAGCTGTTTTTT.

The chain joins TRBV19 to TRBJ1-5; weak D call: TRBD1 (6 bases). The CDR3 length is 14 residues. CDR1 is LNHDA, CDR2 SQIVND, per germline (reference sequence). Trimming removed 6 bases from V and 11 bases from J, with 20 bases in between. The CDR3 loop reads CASRVSRGHHAQHF. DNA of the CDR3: TGTGCCAGTAGAGTGTCCAGGGGCCACCATGCCCAGCATTTT.

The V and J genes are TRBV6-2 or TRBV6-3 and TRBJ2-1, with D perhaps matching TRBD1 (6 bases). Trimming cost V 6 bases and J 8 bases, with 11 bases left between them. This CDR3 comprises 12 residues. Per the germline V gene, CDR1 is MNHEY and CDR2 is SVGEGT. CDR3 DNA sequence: TGTGCCAGCAGCCTTCAGGGGCATGAGCAGTTCTTC. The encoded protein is CASSLQGHEQFF.

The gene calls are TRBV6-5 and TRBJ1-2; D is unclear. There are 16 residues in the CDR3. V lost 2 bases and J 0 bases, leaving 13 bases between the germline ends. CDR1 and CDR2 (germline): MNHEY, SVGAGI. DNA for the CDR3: TGTGCCAGCAGTTACGGCGGGGAGGGAACTAACTATGGCTACACCTTC. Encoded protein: CASSYGGEGTNYGYTF.

CDR3 coding DNA: TGTGCCAGCAGTTCCGGGAGCTCTGGAAACACCATATATTTT. Translation gives CASSSGSSGNTIYF. The chain combines TRBV6-2 or TRBV6-3 with TRBJ1-3, with unresolved D. V lost 4 bases, J lost 0 bases, and 7 bases lay in between. CDR1 and CDR2 from the germline V gene are MNHEY and SVGEGT. The CDR3 consists of 14 residues.

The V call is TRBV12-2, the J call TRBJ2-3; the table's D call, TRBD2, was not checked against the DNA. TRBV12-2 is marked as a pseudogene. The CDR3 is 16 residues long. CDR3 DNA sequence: TGTGCAAGTCGCTCCCAGGAGGGGTGCAGCACAGATACGCAGTATTTT. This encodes CASRSQEGCSTDTQYF.